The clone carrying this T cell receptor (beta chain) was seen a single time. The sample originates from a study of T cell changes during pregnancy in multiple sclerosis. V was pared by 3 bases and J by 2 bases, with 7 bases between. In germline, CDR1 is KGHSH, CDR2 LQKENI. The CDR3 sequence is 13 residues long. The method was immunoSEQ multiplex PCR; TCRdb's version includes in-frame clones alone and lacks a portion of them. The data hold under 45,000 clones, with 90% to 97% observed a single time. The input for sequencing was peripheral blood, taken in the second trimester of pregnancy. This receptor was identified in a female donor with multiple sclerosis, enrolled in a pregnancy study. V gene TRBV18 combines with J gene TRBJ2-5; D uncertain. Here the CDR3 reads CASSPLAQETQYF. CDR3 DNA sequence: TGTGCCAGCTCACCTTTAGCTCAAGAGACCCAGTACTTC.